These T cell receptor beta chains were read from a single sample in a study of cytomegalovirus exposure and HLA in healthy donors. Clones were sequenced by immunoSEQ multiplex PCR, and TCRdb holds only the in-frame ones, with some missing. The sample has roughly 120,000 clones, approximately 80% seen once. The sample comprised PBMCs. The receptors originated from a woman in her late teens or twenties in good health and CMV-seronegative. The CDR3 runs from the conserved cysteine through the conserved F or W.

>TRBJ1-2|TRBV6-1
CASSEGQSYGYTF
>TRBJ1-1|TRBV25-1
CASSALVPGVLNTEAFF
>TRBJ2-1|TRBV5-1
CASSLGTGGYNEQFF
>TRBJ2-3|TRBV5-1
CASSLVSGESTDTQYF
>TRBJ1-2|TRBV10-3
CAIRPRQGAEGYTF
>TRBJ2-1|TRBV7-8
CASSQNRVNALSEQFF
>TRBJ2-3|TRBV9
CASSYSGSTDTQYF
>TRBJ2-4|TRBV29-1
CSVEEEGGGAKNIQYF
>TRBJ2-5|TRBV6-1
CASRQNRGLETQYF
>TRBJ2-1|TRBV5-1
CASSLGEGLDNEQFF
>TRBJ1-2|TRBV28
CASSLFAGLGYTF
>TRBJ1-6|TRBV6-1
CASSVQGDNSPLHF
>TRBJ1-4|TRBV7-6
CASSRGQNNEKLFF
>TRBJ1-1|TRBV7-2
CASSLYGGAEAFF
>TRBJ2-5|TRBV4-2
CASSQLSSGGTETRYF
>TRBJ1-2|TRBV6-5
CASSYARQLHF
>TRBJ2-4|TRBV5-1
CASSLARTQGTNIQYF
>TRBJ2-5|TRBV27
CASSSRDSMETQYF
>TRBJ2-1|TRBV29-1
CSVGGLALDMTEQFF
>TRBJ1-2|TRBV4-2
CASSQVPGTDYGYTF
>TRBJ2-2|TRBV11-3
CASSSRGVRDTGELFF
>TRBJ2-2|TRBV4-2
CASSQELGGSTGELFF
>TRBJ2-3|TRBV5-1
CASSSSGGPDTQYF